This T cell receptor beta chain emerged from a study of Graves' ophthalmopathy and Graves' hyperthyroidism. This clonotype was seen ten or more times. Antigen specificity is unknown. The study's findings and limits: Most expanded thyroid clonotypes above 0.001 frequency also appeared in blood.

None of the included patients had other autoimmune diseases, uncontrolled infections, pregnancy or lactation, as these led to exclusion. Each diagnosis was determined on the basis of clinical symptoms, serum thyroxine, TRAb, thyroid ultrasound and orbital computed tomography. The authors isolated PBMCs from over 7.5 ml of fresh peripheral blood. J gave up 10 bases and V 3 bases, and 8 bases lay outside the gene matches. The CDR3 consists of 15 residues. Germline CDR1 is SGHVS and CDR2 is FQNEAQ. TCR beta CDR3 regions were amplified from RNA transcripts. Amplification began with first-round RT-PCR using HTBI primers, then second-round multiplex PCR was performed. TCRdb re-analysed the multiplex PCR reads in MiXCR, keeping a single row per CDR3 protein. Here the sample spans fewer than 400,000 distinct CDR3 sequences, approximately 16% being singletons.

Sequenced material: peripheral blood. The V call is TRBV7-8, the J call TRBJ1-6; the match to TRBD1 covers 8 bases. The TCR comes from a woman aged 18 to 35 with Graves' ophthalmopathy. The CDR3 DNA sequence: TGTGCCAGCAGCTTCGGACAGGGTCGATTCTCACCCCTCCACTTT. This sequence encodes CASSFGQGRFSPLHF.